Listed here are 17 T cell receptor beta chains from one sample, sequenced in a study of T cell responses to AZD1222 COVID-19 vaccine. Sequencing was performed with immunoSEQ multiplex PCR; in TCRdb, only in-frame clones are kept and a portion is missing. The sample lists some 110,000 clones, around nine tenths occurring once. Sequencing used peripheral blood, obtained 28 days after the second AZD1222 dose. These TCRs come from an adult who received the AZD1222 COVID-19 vaccine.

The chain is built from TRBV6-4 and TRBJ2-6; D gene unclear. Germline lookup yields CDR1 MRHNA and CDR2 SNTAGT. CDR3 length equals 15 residues. The V end lost 0 bases, the J end lost 4 bases, and 7 bases lay between the germline ends. The CDR3 DNA reads TGTGCCAGCAGTGACTCGGCGCAGGGGGCCAACGTCCTGACTTTC. Amino acids: CASSDSAQGANVLTF.

This sequence joins TRBV19 and TRBJ1-1, with a possible D match to TRBD1 (6 bases). CDR1 and CDR2 (germline): LNHDA, SQIVND (reference sequence). Trimming took 9 bases from V and 0 from J, leaving 17 bases between them. The length of the CDR3 is 15 residues. CDR3 loop: CASQDSYQMNTEAFF. In nucleotides, the CDR3 is TGTGCCAGCCAGGACAGTTATCAAATGAACACTGAAGCTTTCTTT.

The CDR3 bases are TGTGCCAGCAGCACAGGGACAGCCTCAGATACGCAGTATTTT. The encoded protein is CASSTGTASDTQYF. The gene calls are TRBV7-2 and TRBJ2-3; 7 bases are a match to TRBD1. Trimming cost V 5 bases and J 4 bases; bases outside gene matches: 6. This CDR3 region has 14 residues. Germline V lookup: CDR1 SGHTA, CDR2 FQGNSA.

This chain joins TRBV28 and TRBJ2-3; D is unresolved. CDR3 length: 15 amino acids. The germline V and J ends were trimmed by 3 bases and 2 bases, with 12 bases remaining between them. The germline CDR1 and CDR2 sequences are MDHEN and SYDVKM. The CDR3 DNA sequence: TGTGCCAGCAGTTTCGAATCCGGAAACACAGATACGCAGTATTTT. This translates into CASSFESGNTDTQYF.

The chain uses TRBV6-5 and TRBJ2-3; 10 nucleotides line up with TRBD2. The CDR3 is 14 amino acids. Germline V gives CDR1 MNHEY, CDR2 SVGAGI. J was trimmed by 5 bases and V by 8 bases; bases with no gene match: 7. This chain's CDR3 is CASRVAGGGDTQYF. Written as DNA, the CDR3 is TGTGCCAGCCGGGTAGCGGGAGGAGGAGATACGCAGTATTTT.

The gene calls are TRBV19 and TRBJ2-3; TRBD2 is a possible D gene (6 bases). Trimming took off 3 bases at V and 1 base at J, with 17 bases between the two ends. This CDR3 spans 17 amino acids. Germline-derived CDR1 and CDR2 are LNHDA and SQIVND (reference sequence). For the CDR3, the DNA is TGTGCCAGTAGTATCCGATGGGACTTGAGCGGCACAGATACGCAGTATTTT. As protein: CASSIRWDLSGTDTQYF.

This chain joins TRBV3-1 (or the pseudogene TRBV3-2) and TRBJ1-4; 7 nucleotides match TRBD1. Trimming at V came to 1 base and at J to 13 bases, leaving 12 bases not matched to a gene. Germline CDR1 reads LGHDT; CDR2 reads YNNKEL (reference sequence). The CDR3 is 15 amino acids. This chain's CDR3 is CASSQGAGGSRRLFF. The DNA for the CDR3 is TGTGCCAGCAGCCAAGGGGCAGGGGGTAGCCGTAGACTGTTTTTT.

CDR3 protein: CASSPFMDTNTEAFF. CDR3 nucleotides: TGTGCCAGCAGCCCTTTCATGGACACAAACACTGAAGCTTTCTTT. The rearrangement uses TRBV4-2 and TRBJ1-1, with D perhaps TRBD1 (5 bases). V was clipped by 4 bases and J by 2 bases, with 14 bases between them. In germline, CDR1 is LGHNA, CDR2 YNFKEQ. CDR3 length: 15 amino acids.

This clone appeared a single time. V usage is TRBV4-1 and J usage is TRBJ1-3, with D possibly being TRBD1 (5 bases). There are 16 residues in the CDR3. V was shortened by 0 bases and J by 0 bases, with 9 bases between the two germline ends. Germline V gene data show CDR1 as MGHRA and CDR2 as YSYEKL. This chain's CDR3 is CASSQDPGGSGNTIYF. Here the CDR3 DNA reads TGCGCCAGCAGCCAAGATCCGGGGGGCTCTGGAAACACCATATATTTT.

The chain employs TRBV9 and TRBJ1-2; the D is unclear. The CDR3 loop spans 13 amino acids. Trimming took 4 bases from V and 2 from J, leaving 9 bases between them. Per germline, CDR1 SGDLS and CDR2 YYNGEE. The CDR3 DNA sequence: TGTGCCAGCAGCCCCCGGAACAACTATGGCTACACCTTC. It yields the protein CASSPRNNYGYTF.

V is TRBV11-2 and J is TRBJ2-1; TRBD2 is a possible D gene (5 bases). This CDR3 has 16 amino acids. V lost 4 bases, J lost 3 bases, and 16 bases lay in between. Germline V gene data show CDR1 as SGHAT and CDR2 as FQNNGV. The CDR3 DNA reads as TGTGCCAGCAGCTCAACCCGGACTCCACTCTACAATGAGCAGTTCTTC. Protein: CASSSTRTPLYNEQFF.

The CDR3 sequence is CAWSVGGSTEAFF. The CDR3 DNA reads as TGTGCCTGGAGTGTAGGGGGCTCGACTGAAGCTTTCTTT. This chain uses TRBV30 with TRBJ1-1, with TRBD1 matching 7 bases. V lost 0 bases, J lost 5 bases, and 3 bases stayed unmatched. Looked up from germline, CDR1 is GTSNPN and CDR2 is SVGIG (reference sequence). This CDR3 is 13 amino acids long.

J is TRBJ1-1 and V is TRBV20-1; no clear D. Per the germline V gene, CDR1 is DFQATT and CDR2 is SNEGSKA (reference sequence). The CDR3 consists of 11 residues. Deletions cut 1 base from V and 7 bases from J, with 7 bases between. The CDR3 region has the DNA TGCAGTGCTAGAGTTTGGGATGAAGCTTTCTTT. Protein sequence: CSARVWDEAFF.

The V and J genes are TRBV6-5 and TRBJ2-4, with a possible D match to TRBD1 (5 bases). The CDR3 is 13 residues long. V lost 5 bases, J lost 9 bases, and 14 bases lay in between. Germline V gives CDR1 MNHEY, CDR2 SVGAGI. The CDR3 region has the DNA TGTGCCAGCAGTACGACAGTTAACGGCATTCAGTACTTC. It translates to CASSTTVNGIQYF.

The chain employs TRBV19 and TRBJ1-2; 8 bases map to TRBD1. This CDR3 contains 16 residues. The trim removed 7 bases at V and 7 bases at J, leaving 17 bases unmatched. Germline V CDR1 and CDR2: LNHDA, SQIVND (reference sequence). The CDR3 DNA follows: TGTGCCAGTACCGGAAGGACAGGGCAAGACTATGGTGGCTACACCTTC. It is translated as CASTGRTGQDYGGYTF.

The CDR3 DNA reads TGCAGCGTTAAGGGACAGTCCTCTGGAAACACCATATATTTT. Translated, it gives CSVKGQSSGNTIYF. V and J are TRBV29-1 and TRBJ1-3, with TRBD1 identical over 7 bases. CDR3 length: 14 amino acids. The trim removed 5 bases at V and 0 bases at J, leaving 4 bases unmatched. Germline V lookup: CDR1 SQVTM, CDR2 ANQGSEA.

Only one count was recorded for this clone. The chain couples TRBV18 to TRBJ1-1; D gene uncertain. This CDR3 region has 14 residues. The germline V gene has CDR1 KGHSH and CDR2 LQKENI. Trimming removed 2 bases from V and 0 bases from J, with 7 bases in between. This CDR3 reads CASSPKGMNTEAFF. The CDR3 DNA follows: TGTGCCAGCTCACCAAAGGGTATGAACACTGAAGCTTTCTTT.